The 21 T cell receptor beta chains below all came from one sample that was sequenced in a study of T-cell reconstitution after alpha-beta-depleted transplantation in children. TCRbeta library preparation incorporated unique molecular identifiers. TCRdb re-derived calls from the PCR reads in MiXCR, one entry per CDR3 protein. The sample contains approximately 390,000 distinct CDR3 sequences, roughly a tenth of which appear only once. The sequenced sample was PBMCs from the stem cell graft donor, obtained from the stem cell graft. These TCRs come from a human donor who donated a stem cell graft to a child with acute myeloid leukemia.

V and J are TRBV20-1 and TRBJ1-2; D gene uncertain. V lost 6 bases and J 7 bases, leaving 15 bases between the germline ends. The CDR3 length is 12 residues. Germline V lookup: CDR1 DFQATT, CDR2 SNEGSKA (reference sequence). CDR3 DNA: TGCAGTGCCGTTAACCCCAGAGGTGGCTACACCTTC. Its protein is CSAVNPRGGYTF.

This clonotype has a handful of counts. CDR3 DNA: TGTGCCAGCAGCTTTTCGGAGATAAATGAAAAACTGTTTTTT. This translates into CASSFSEINEKLFF. The V and J genes are TRBV7-9 and TRBJ1-4, with D uncertain. V lost 3 bases, J lost 5 bases, and 10 bases lay in between. The CDR3 loop spans 14 amino acids. The germline CDR1 and CDR2 sequences are SEHNR and FQNEAQ (reference sequence).

This clonotype was recorded at least ten times. This chain joins TRBV20-1 and TRBJ2-4; 11 bases fit TRBD2. There are 16 residues in the CDR3. The germline V gene has CDR1 DFQATT and CDR2 SNEGSKA (reference sequence). Trimming took 0 bases from V and 6 from J; bases not matched to a gene: 7. CDR3 amino acids: CSARDRSGGAGNIQYF. Here the CDR3 DNA reads TGCAGTGCTAGAGATCGTAGCGGGGGGGCAGGAAACATTCAGTACTTC.

This clonotype has more than one count but fewer than ten. V gene TRBV3-1 combines with J gene TRBJ2-5, with TRBD2 matching 7 bases. Trimming at V came to 1 base and at J to 3 bases, leaving 8 bases not matched to a gene. The germline gives CDR1 LGHDT, CDR2 YNNKEL (reference sequence). CDR3 length: 16 amino acids. CDR3 nucleotides: TGTGCCAGCAGCCAAGGGCTACTAGCGAAGGAAGAGACCCAGTACTTC. Translation gives CASSQGLLAKEETQYF.

The table lists this clonotype with a few counts. The chain uses TRBV20-1 and TRBJ1-5; perhaps TRBD1 as D (5 bases). V was pared by 5 bases and J by 5 bases, with 13 bases between. Germline loops: CDR1 DFQATT, CDR2 SNEGSKA (reference sequence). The CDR3 length is 13 residues. The CDR3 loop reads CSAGAPAHQPQHF. The CDR3 DNA reads as TGCAGTGCTGGGGCTCCGGCCCATCAGCCCCAGCATTTT.

In this sample, this clonotype turned up a few times. The gene calls are TRBV29-1 and TRBJ2-5; D may be TRBD1 (6 bases). The CDR3 has 13 residues. In germline, CDR1 is SQVTM, CDR2 ANQGSEA. The V gene lost 4 bases and the J gene lost 5 bases, with 14 bases spanning the gap. The DNA of the CDR3 is TGCAGCGTTGGTAACAGGGAAATCGAGACCCAGTACTTC. Translating gives CSVGNREIETQYF.

This sequence joins TRBV14 and TRBJ2-7; possible D gene TRBD1, 6 bases. The V and J ends lost 2 bases and 0 bases respectively, with 14 bases between them. Germline assignment: CDR1 SGHDN and CDR2 FVKESK. The CDR3 has 16 residues. This chain's CDR3 is CASSQIWGTNSYEQYF. The CDR3, as DNA: TGTGCCAGCAGCCAAATCTGGGGGACAAACTCCTACGAGCAGTACTTC.

This clonotype was counted at least ten times. As DNA, the CDR3 is TGTGCCAGCAGCTTAAGTCTCGGATCAAACACCGGGGAGCTGTTTTTT. Translated, it gives CASSLSLGSNTGELFF. The V and J genes are TRBV7-2 and TRBJ2-2; the D is unclear. The CDR3 sequence is 16 residues long. V was shortened by 2 bases and J by 2 bases, with 12 bases between the two germline ends. Germline CDR1 reads SGHTA; CDR2 reads FQGNSA.

The chain uses TRBV5-1 and TRBJ2-7, with 8 bases identical to TRBD1. The CDR3 has 14 amino acids. The V gene's germline CDR1 is SGHRS and CDR2 YFSETQ. With 2 bases clipped from V and 1 base from J, the junction kept 2 bases outside the gene matches. Written as DNA, the CDR3 is TGCGCCAGCAGCTTACAGGGGGGTTCCTACGAGCAGTACTTC. Translated, it gives CASSLQGGSYEQYF.

Concerning this clonotype: The germline gene is not matched at one end of the junction; a read error may be the cause. The chain carries TRBV12-3 or TRBV12-4 and TRBJ2-4; a weak D match, TRBD2 (10 bases). CDR3 length: 18 residues. CDR3 amino acids: CASCLILAGQGAKNIQYF. CDR3 in DNA: TGTGCCAGCTGTTTAATACTAGCGGGACAGGGAGCCAAAAACATTCAGTACTTC.

The V gene is TRBV4-3, the J gene TRBJ2-1, with 8 bases that match TRBD1. CDR1 is LGHNA and CDR2 is YSLEER in the germline V gene. The CDR3 has 15 amino acids. The J segment lost 3 bases and the V segment lost 4 bases, leaving 5 bases of the junction unmatched. The DNA of the CDR3 is TGCGCCAGCAGCCTTACCGGGACAGGCTACAATGAGCAGTTCTTC. This sequence encodes CASSLTGTGYNEQFF.

The chain is built from TRBV25-1 and TRBJ1-2; 9 bases match TRBD1. Germline CDR1 and CDR2: MGHDK and SYGVNS. V shed 2 bases, J shed 4 bases, and the junction held 2 bases outside the gene matches. The CDR3 covers 14 residues. CDR3 residues: CASSEIQGAYGYTF. The CDR3 DNA follows: TGTGCCAGCAGTGAAATACAGGGGGCCTATGGCTACACCTTC.

J is TRBJ2-7 and V is TRBV20-1, with D uncertain. CDR1 and CDR2 from the germline V gene are DFQATT and SNEGSKA (reference sequence). This CDR3 contains 15 residues. The V end was cut by 0 bases, the J end by 4 bases, with 16 bases between. The CDR3, as DNA: TGCAGTGCTAGAGATCGCGTTAGGAGCGTATACGAGCAGTACTTC. It yields the protein CSARDRVRSVYEQYF.

This clonotype came up many times. One end of the junction fails to match germline, which may point to a read error. The CDR3 region is CASSFDSYNEQFF. In DNA form, the CDR3 reads TGTGCCAGCAGCTTTGACTCCTACAATGAGCAGTTCTTC. V usage is TRBV5-1 and J usage is TRBJ2-1; the D is unclear. The germline V gene has CDR1 SGHRS and CDR2 YFSETQ. The CDR3 runs to 13 residues.

This clonotype occurred many times. The chain recombines TRBV29-1 with TRBJ2-2, with 12 nucleotides matching TRBD2. V dropped 7 bases and J dropped 6; count of bases not matched to a gene: 6. Germline-derived CDR1 and CDR2 are SQVTM and ANQGSEA. CDR3 size: 14 residues. CDR3 nucleotides: TGCAGCGCCATACTAGCGGGAGGACCCGGGGAGCTGTTTTTT. As protein: CSAILAGGPGELFF.

In this sample, this clonotype turned up a few times. The chain combines TRBV12-3 or TRBV12-4 with TRBJ1-5, with D maybe TRBD1 (5 bases). V shed 1 base and J shed 3 bases, with 7 bases lying between them. The length of the CDR3 is 14 residues. The CDR3 DNA sequence: TGTGCCAGCAGTTTAGGCAGGGCCAATCAGCCCCAGCATTTT. Translating gives CASSLGRANQPQHF.

The chain employs TRBV6-4 and TRBJ2-1, with D uncertain. Per germline, CDR1 MRHNA and CDR2 SNTAGT. The CDR3 has 14 amino acids. V was cut by 3 bases and J by 7 bases, with 13 bases left in between. As DNA, the CDR3 is TGTGCCAGCAGTGAAGGATCCCCTGATAATGAGCAGTTCTTC. Its translation: CASSEGSPDNEQFF.

This rearrangement joins TRBV27 to TRBJ2-2; D is ambiguous. This CDR3 comprises 12 residues. V lost 3 bases and J 8 bases, leaving 7 bases between the germline ends. CDR1 is MNHEY, CDR2 SMNVEV, per germline (reference sequence). This CDR3 is CASSFPKGELFF. CDR3 DNA: TGTGCCAGCAGTTTCCCTAAGGGGGAGCTGTTTTTT.

The chain carries TRBV6-1 and TRBJ2-5, with D possibly TRBD1 on 5 matching bases. From germline, CDR1 is MNHNS and CDR2 SASEGT. Trimming took off 2 bases at V and 1 base at J, with 11 bases between the two ends. CDR3 length: 15 residues. CDR3 loop: CASSEPGSLQETQYF. CDR3 DNA sequence: TGTGCCAGCAGTGAACCAGGGTCCCTCCAAGAGACCCAGTACTTC.

On this clonotype itself: The junction does not match germline at one end; this may be a read error. The V and J genes are TRBV6-5 and TRBJ2-2; possibly TRBD1 or TRBD2 for D (5 bases each). Germline lookup yields CDR1 MNHEY and CDR2 SVGAGI. This CDR3 is built from 17 residues. The CDR3 region is CASSYSPISGLPGALFF. The CDR3, as DNA: TGTGCCAGCAGTTACTCTCCGATATCAGGGCTTCCCGGGGCGCTGTTTTTT.

This rearrangement joins TRBV6-1 to TRBJ1-4; TRBD1 is a possible D gene (5 bases). The CDR3 covers 13 residues. V lost 6 bases to trimming and J lost 4 bases, with 9 bases between them. Germline-derived CDR1 and CDR2 are MNHNS and SASEGT. In nucleotides, the CDR3 is TGTGCCAGCAGGCCGGGGGGTAATGAAAAACTGTTTTTT. This codes for CASRPGGNEKLFF.